The 19 T cell receptor beta chains below come from one sample, sequenced in a study of cytomegalovirus exposure and HLA in healthy donors. The repertoire was sequenced with immunoSEQ multiplex PCR; TCRdb's copy has only in-frame clones and lacks some. The top ten clones hold around 4.4% of a sample with about 160,000 clones, 85% to 90% of them seen once. Material: PBMCs. The receptors shown here come from a man aged 18 to 30 in good health and CMV-seropositive.

This chain joins TRBV5-1 and TRBJ2-7; D might be TRBD1 (5 bases). This CDR3 region has 14 residues. Germline CDR1 is SGHRS and CDR2 is YFSETQ. Between the trimmed V and J ends, which lost 0 bases and 3 bases, there was a span of 10 bases. The CDR3 sequence: CASSLDLTDYEQYF. CDR3 DNA: TGCGCCAGCAGCTTGGACTTGACAGACTACGAGCAGTACTTC.

The gene calls are TRBV7-6 and TRBJ1-4; 9 nucleotides align to TRBD1. The V gene end was trimmed by 2 bases and the J gene end by 1 base; junction bases not matched to a gene: 5. This CDR3 has 17 residues. Germline V gene sequence: CDR1 SGHVS, CDR2 FNYEAQ. The CDR3 coding sequence is TGTGCCAGCAGCTTACAGGACAGGGGTGGAACTAATGAAAAACTGTTTTTT. Translated, it gives CASSLQDRGGTNEKLFF. The complete variable domain, with remaining parts taken from reference TRBV7-6 and TRBJ1-4, reads GAGVSQSPRYKVTKRGQDVALRCDPISGHVSLYWYRQALGQGPEFLTYFNYEAQQDKSGLPNDRFSAERPEGSISTLTIQRTEQRDSAMYRCASSLQDRGGTNEKLFFGSGTQLSVL.

The chain recombines TRBV27 with TRBJ2-5; the match to TRBD1 covers 9 bases. The CDR3 has 16 residues. Germline V gives CDR1 MNHEY, CDR2 SMNVEV (reference sequence). Trimming at V came to 5 bases and at J to 5 bases, leaving 12 bases not matched to a gene. The CDR3 is CASSLHHGQGIETQYF. The CDR3 DNA reads as TGTGCCAGCAGTCTCCACCACGGACAGGGGATTGAGACCCAGTACTTC.

The chain couples TRBV4-2 to TRBJ1-2; D call uncertain. From germline, CDR1 is LGHNA and CDR2 YNFKEQ. This CDR3 comprises 14 residues. V gave up 0 bases and J gave up 5 bases, with 10 bases separating them. The CDR3 DNA is TGTGCCAGCAGCCAAGATAGGACTTCGTATGGCTACACCTTC. Translated: CASSQDRTSYGYTF.

V usage is TRBV5-1 and J usage is TRBJ2-2, with D possibly matching TRBD2 (5 bases). The CDR3 spans 14 residues. The ends were cut back, 0 bases at V and 9 bases at J, with 12 bases in the middle. Looked up from germline, CDR1 is SGHRS and CDR2 is YFSETQ. The CDR3: CASSLVGVSWELFF. The CDR3 DNA reads TGCGCCAGCAGCTTGGTGGGAGTCAGCTGGGAGCTGTTTTTT. Together with reference TRBV5-1 and TRBJ2-2, the CDR3 gives the full variable domain: KAGVTQTPRYLIKTRGQQVTLSCSPISGHRSVSWYQQTPGQGLQFLFEYFSETQRNKGNFPGRFSGRQFSNSRSEMNVSTLELGDSALYLCASSLVGVSWELFFGEGSRLTVL.

This clone was picked up one time. The J gene is TRBJ1-1, the V gene TRBV5-5; D is unclear. The CDR3 is 15 residues long. Germline assignment: CDR1 SGHKS and CDR2 YYEKEE (reference sequence). V was cut by 4 bases and J by 4 bases, with 17 bases left in between. CDR3: CASSPNGRPGTEAFF. CDR3 nucleotides: TGTGCCAGCAGCCCCAACGGGAGACCGGGCACTGAAGCTTTCTTT.

This chain uses TRBV2 with TRBJ2-1; no reliable D call. In germline, CDR1 is SNHLY, CDR2 FYNNEI. The germline V and J ends were trimmed by 5 bases and 4 bases, with 12 bases remaining between them. The CDR3 runs 14 residues. CDR3 sequence: CASSPGALYNEQFF. CDR3 DNA sequence: TGTGCCAGCAGTCCGGGTGCCTTATACAATGAGCAGTTCTTC. Variable domain in full (rest from reference TRBV2 and TRBJ2-1): EPEVTQTPSHQVTQMGQEVILRCVPISNHLYFYWYRQILGQKVEFLVSFYNNEISEKSEIFDDQFSVERPDGSNFTLKIRSTKLEDSAMYFCASSPGALYNEQFFGPGTRLTVL.

J is TRBJ1-4 and V is TRBV18; 8 bases agree with TRBD1. The CDR3 consists of 17 residues. CDR1 is KGHSH, CDR2 LQKENI, per germline. J lost 5 bases, V lost 5 bases, and 13 bases had no gene match. CDR3 residues: CASSVYPPGQANEKLFF. The DNA for the CDR3 is TGTGCCAGCTCAGTCTATCCTCCGGGACAGGCGAATGAAAAACTGTTTTTT.

The chain combines TRBV29-1 with TRBJ2-7; a possible D gene is TRBD1 (5 bases). Germline V gives CDR1 SQVTM, CDR2 ANQGSEA. Trimming left V 7 bases short and J 7 bases short, with 11 bases between. CDR3 length: 10 amino acids. The CDR3 DNA follows: TGCAGCGCGCAGGGTCGGGAGCAGTACTTC. Its translation: CSAQGREQYF.

This clone appeared once. The chain employs TRBV6-1 and TRBJ1-5, with a weak D call TRBD1 (5 bases). From germline, CDR1 is MNHNS and CDR2 SASEGT. The CDR3 contains 14 residues. V was cut by 4 bases and J by 4 bases, with 11 bases left in between. The CDR3 region is CASSVTQGNQPQHF. DNA for the CDR3: TGTGCCAGCAGTGTAACCCAGGGTAATCAGCCCCAGCATTTT.

V usage is TRBV27 and J usage is TRBJ2-4; a weak D match, TRBD1 (6 bases). The CDR3 is made up of 14 amino acids. CDR1 and CDR2 (germline): MNHEY, SMNVEV (reference sequence). V was cut by 3 bases and J by 6 bases, with 12 bases left in between. The CDR3 here is CASSFVGAGNIQYF. For the CDR3, the DNA is TGTGCCAGCAGTTTTGTGGGGGCAGGAAACATTCAGTACTTC.

The chain has TRBV28 and TRBJ2-7; TRBD1 matches 7 bases. The CDR3 loop spans 14 amino acids. In germline, CDR1 is MDHEN, CDR2 SYDVKM. Trimming removed 7 bases from V and 0 bases from J; junction bases left unmatched: 6. CDR3 in DNA: TGTGCCAGCACCGGGACAGTGAGCTCCTACGAGCAGTACTTC. Protein sequence: CASTGTVSSYEQYF.

This chain uses TRBV28 with TRBJ1-3; 7 bases match TRBD1. V was clipped by 7 bases and J by 6 bases; unmatched bases: 9. The CDR3 length is 14 residues. CDR1 MDHEN and CDR2 SYDVKM come from the germline V gene. DNA of the CDR3: TGTGCCAGCACCCATCTCAGGGGGACAAACACCATATATTTT. It codes for CASTHLRGTNTIYF.

Worth noting for this clone: One end of the junction does not line up with germline, which may come from a read error. V and J are TRBV20-1 and TRBJ2-1, with D possibly TRBD2 on 5 matching bases. The germline gives CDR1 DFQATT, CDR2 SNEGSKA (reference sequence). This CDR3 has 11 amino acids. Here the CDR3 reads CSTRRINEQFF. As DNA, the CDR3 is TGCAGTACTAGGAGGATCAATGAGCAGTTCTTC.

The V call is TRBV4-2, the J call TRBJ1-1; D uncertain. V dropped 0 bases and J dropped 4 bases, with 15 bases sitting between them. The CDR3 length is 16 residues. Per germline, CDR1 LGHNA and CDR2 YNFKEQ. The chain's CDR3 is CASSQEYSIEGTEAFF. The CDR3 DNA reads TGTGCCAGCAGCCAAGAATACAGCATTGAGGGCACTGAAGCTTTCTTT.

The rearrangement joins TRBV29-1 to TRBJ2-7, with D maybe TRBD2 (6 bases). CDR1 is SQVTM and CDR2 is ANQGSEA in the germline V gene. CDR3 length equals 15 residues. The V end lost 3 bases, the J end lost 0 bases, and 15 bases lay between the germline ends. CDR3 region: CSVDARDSSSYEQYF. CDR3 in DNA: TGCAGCGTTGACGCACGGGACTCGAGCTCCTACGAGCAGTACTTC.

The V and J genes are TRBV10-3 and TRBJ2-1; 11 nucleotides align to TRBD1. This CDR3 has 16 amino acids. The V segment lost 0 bases and the J segment 2 bases; nucleotides outside the gene matches: 0. Germline CDR1 is ENHRY and CDR2 is SYGVKD. The CDR3 loop is CAISESGQGAYNEQFF. The DNA for the CDR3 is TGTGCCATCAGTGAGTCGGGACAGGGGGCCTACAATGAGCAGTTCTTC.

The gene calls are TRBV9 and TRBJ2-3, with TRBD1 matching over 7 bases. The V gene's germline CDR1 is SGDLS and CDR2 YYNGEE. V was pared by 0 bases and J by 4 bases, with 2 bases of the junction left unmatched. The CDR3 covers 14 residues. CDR3 residues: CASSVARGSDTQYF. In DNA, the CDR3 is TGTGCCAGCAGCGTAGCCAGGGGGTCAGATACGCAGTATTTT.

This chain links TRBV12-5 with TRBJ1-1, with D hard to call. Germline CDR1 LGHNT, CDR2 FRNRAP. The CDR3 sequence is 15 residues long. V was pared by 1 base and J by 1 base, with 10 bases between. The CDR3 region has the DNA TGTGCTAGTGGTTTGGCGGTATCGGGGAACACTGAAGCTTTCTTT. Translating it yields CASGLAVSGNTEAFF. Filled out from reference TRBV12-5 and TRBJ1-1, the complete variable domain reads DARVTQTPRHKVTEMGQEVTMRCQPILGHNTVFWYRQTMMQGLELLAYFRNRAPLDDSGMPKDRFSAEMPDATLATLKIQPSEPRDSAVYFCASGLAVSGNTEAFFGQGTRLTVV.